These 22 T cell receptor beta chains originate from one sample sequenced in a study of T cells after yellow fever vaccination. Each CDR3 protein is one row after TCRdb ran MiXCR on the 5' RACE reads. The table includes 300,000 to 400,000 distinct CDR3 sequences, under 15% detected once. Material: CD4+ T cells sorted from PBMCs, obtained 15 days after the yellow fever booster vaccination. Every receptor here comes from a man aged 18-30 years who received the YFV17D yellow fever vaccine.

The J gene is TRBJ2-3, the V gene TRBV5-1; 8 nucleotides agree with TRBD1. The J segment lost 6 bases and the V segment lost 4 bases, leaving 7 bases of the junction unmatched. CDR1 SGHRS and CDR2 YFSETQ come from the germline V gene. CDR3 length equals 14 residues. CDR3 sequence (DNA): TGCGCCAGCAGCGAGGCCAGGGGGCGCGATACGCAGTATTTT. Translated: CASSEARGRDTQYF.

This clonotype was counted a few times. This chain connects TRBV6-5 to TRBJ1-1; D gene ambiguous. The CDR3 covers 14 residues. The V gene's germline CDR1 is MNHEY and CDR2 SVGAGI. V lost 6 bases and J 0 bases, leaving 11 bases between the germline ends. The CDR3 loop reads CASSLIDMNTEAFF. The CDR3 coding sequence is TGTGCCAGCAGCTTAATTGACATGAACACTGAAGCTTTCTTT.

The chain has TRBV18 and TRBJ1-1; a weak D match, TRBD1 (6 bases). V was cut by 3 bases and J by 7 bases, with 12 bases left in between. The CDR3 covers 13 residues. Germline V gives CDR1 KGHSH, CDR2 LQKENI. DNA for the CDR3: TGTGCCAGCTCACCTCGGACAGCAGATGAAGCTTTCTTT. The encoded protein is CASSPRTADEAFF.

CDR3 sequence reads: CASSVGSRSGYGYTF. DNA of the CDR3: TGTGCCAGCAGCGTCGGATCAAGGTCTGGCTATGGCTACACCTTC. J is TRBJ1-2 and V is TRBV9; no firm D call. The germline gives CDR1 SGDLS, CDR2 YYNGEE. Trimming removed 2 bases from V and 4 bases from J, with 15 bases in between. The CDR3 totals 15 residues.

This clonotype was seen only a few times. J is TRBJ2-7 and V is TRBV4-3, with 7 bases identical to TRBD2. The CDR3 sequence is 16 residues long. CDR1 is LGHNA, CDR2 YSLEER, per germline. The ends lost 1 base at V and 0 bases at J; junction bases unmatched: 6. The CDR3 sequence is CASSQVASGYSYEQYF. The CDR3, as DNA: TGCGCCAGCAGCCAAGTAGCTAGCGGTTACTCCTACGAGCAGTACTTC.

V and J are TRBV15 and TRBJ2-1; the match to TRBD1 covers 7 bases. Per germline, CDR1 LNHNV and CDR2 YYDKDF (reference sequence). The CDR3 totals 13 residues. The V and J ends lost 4 bases and 8 bases, in that order; junction bases with no gene match: 5. The CDR3 nucleotides are TGTGCCACCAGCATAAGACAGGGCCATGAGCAGTTCTTC. This sequence encodes CATSIRQGHEQFF. Together with reference TRBV15 and TRBJ2-1, the CDR3 gives the full variable domain: DAMVIQNPRYQVTQFGKPVTLSCSQTLNHNVMYWYQQKSSQAPKLLFHYYDKDFNNEADTPDNFQSRRPNTSFCFLDIRSPGLGDTAMYLCATSIRQGHEQFFGPGTRLTVL.

In its sample, this clonotype was seen many times. CDR3 loop: CASSQPTATMEYGYTF. As DNA, the CDR3 is TGTGCCAGCAGCCAGCCGACAGCCACAATGGAATATGGCTACACCTTC. V and J are TRBV4-2 and TRBJ1-2; maybe TRBD1 (5 bases). Between the trimmed V and J ends, which lost 3 bases and 5 bases, there was a span of 19 bases. The CDR3 is made up of 16 amino acids. Per germline, CDR1 LGHNA and CDR2 YNFKEQ.

This clonotype was detected only a few times. The rearrangement joins TRBV7-2 to TRBJ1-1; perhaps TRBD1 as D (5 bases). The ends were cut back, 5 bases at V and 1 base at J, with 11 bases in the middle. Germline V CDR1 and CDR2: SGHTA, FQGNSA. The CDR3 has 14 residues. The CDR3: CASSPSGANTEAFF. CDR3 in DNA: TGTGCCAGCAGCCCGAGTGGGGCGAACACTGAAGCTTTCTTT. Drawing the rest from reference TRBV7-2 and TRBJ1-1, the complete variable domain is GAGVSQSPSNKVTEKGKDVELRCDPISGHTALYWYRQSLGQGLEFLIYFQGNSAPDKSGLPSDRFSAERTGGSVSTLTIQRTQQEDSAVYLCASSPSGANTEAFFGQGTRLTVV.

The chain has TRBV4-3 and TRBJ1-1; D gene uncertain. Between the trimmed V and J ends, which lost 4 bases and 1 base, there was a span of 19 bases. Germline loops: CDR1 LGHNA, CDR2 YSLEER. This CDR3 is 17 amino acids long. In nucleotides, the CDR3 is TGCGCCAGCAGCCCCACTCTACAGACACGAGAGAACACTGAAGCTTTCTTT. The encoded protein is CASSPTLQTRENTEAFF.

V and J are TRBV18 and TRBJ2-7; D unclear. This CDR3 is built from 14 residues. The germline V gene has CDR1 KGHSH and CDR2 LQKENI. Trimming removed 3 bases from V and 3 bases from J, with 12 bases in between. CDR3 amino acids: CASSPAGANYEQYV. The CDR3 DNA reads as TGTGCCAGCTCACCGGCAGGTGCTAACTACGAGCAGTACGTC.

The chain recombines TRBV7-2 with TRBJ2-7, with TRBD1 matching 7 bases. The CDR3 has 14 residues. Germline loops: CDR1 SGHTA, CDR2 FQGNSA. The trim removed 1 base at V and 4 bases at J, leaving 4 bases unmatched. The CDR3 spells CASSLGGTAYEQYF. For the CDR3, the DNA is TGTGCCAGCAGCTTAGGTGGGACAGCGTACGAGCAGTACTTC.

The V and J genes are TRBV24-1 and TRBJ2-1, with D possibly matching TRBD1 (7 bases). Looked up from germline, CDR1 is KGHDR and CDR2 is SFDVKD. The V and J ends lost 4 bases and 0 bases respectively, with 18 bases between them. The CDR3 length is 18 residues. CDR3 in amino acids: CATSDHGQEGGSYNEQFF. CDR3 nucleotide sequence: TGTGCCACCAGTGACCATGGACAGGAGGGCGGCTCCTACAATGAGCAGTTCTTC.

CDR3 in amino acids: CASSLIPGGGADTQYF. CDR3 nucleotide sequence: TGCGCCAGCAGCTTGATACCGGGGGGCGGCGCAGATACGCAGTATTTT. The rearrangement joins TRBV5-1 to TRBJ2-3, with D possibly being TRBD2 (7 bases). The CDR3 spans 16 residues. V was cut by 1 base and J by 4 bases, with 16 bases left in between. Germline-derived CDR1 and CDR2 are SGHRS and YFSETQ.

This clonotype appeared many times. V is TRBV12-3 or TRBV12-4 and J is TRBJ1-1; D uncertain. This CDR3 is 14 amino acids long. The V and J ends lost 6 bases and 0 bases respectively, with 11 bases between them. The CDR3 reads CASSYQVMNTEAFF. The CDR3 coding sequence is TGTGCCAGCAGCTACCAGGTAATGAACACTGAAGCTTTCTTT.

The table lists this clonotype with many counts. DNA for the CDR3: TGTGCCAGCAGCCCGGCGTCCTACACATATCAGCCCCAGCATTTT. This translates into CASSPASYTYQPQHF. The V and J genes are TRBV12-3 or TRBV12-4 and TRBJ1-5; D ambiguous. There are 15 residues in the CDR3. The ends were cut back, 6 bases at V and 5 bases at J, with 17 bases in the middle.

At least ten counts were recorded for this clonotype. The chain is built from TRBV15 and TRBJ2-1; D tentatively reads TRBD1 or TRBD2 (5 bases each). CDR1 is LNHNV, CDR2 YYDKDF, per germline (reference sequence). This CDR3 contains 16 residues. Trimming removed 0 bases from V and 5 bases from J, with 14 bases in between. CDR3 sequence reads: CATSRDLRGEDNEQFF. The CDR3 region has the DNA TGTGCCACCAGCAGAGACCTGAGGGGCGAGGACAATGAGCAGTTCTTC.

The chain employs TRBV30 and TRBJ2-1, with D unclear. Germline-derived CDR1 and CDR2 are GTSNPN and SVGIG (reference sequence). V lost 4 bases and J lost 4, with 11 bases in between. The CDR3 contains 13 residues. The CDR3 loop reads CAWTLQTYNEQFF. The CDR3 DNA follows: TGTGCCTGGACCCTGCAGACTTACAATGAGCAGTTCTTC.

CDR3 residues: CASTFDQETQYF. The CDR3 coding sequence is TGTGCCAGCACCTTTGACCAAGAGACCCAGTACTTC. This chain joins TRBV5-6 and TRBJ2-5; D unresolved. The V and J ends lost 6 bases and 0 bases respectively, with 6 bases between them. The CDR3 extends over 12 amino acids. In germline, CDR1 is SGHDT, CDR2 YYEEEE.

The chain links TRBV19 to TRBJ1-1; D gene ambiguous. CDR3 size: 15 residues. Germline V lookup: CDR1 LNHDA, CDR2 SQIVND (reference sequence). The V end was cut by 2 bases, the J end by 0 bases, with 10 bases between. This CDR3 reads CASSIILTLNTEAFF. CDR3 nucleotide sequence: TGTGCCAGTAGTATAATCCTCACACTGAACACTGAAGCTTTCTTT.

This sequence joins TRBV7-2 and TRBJ2-1; 11 nucleotides line up with TRBD2. Germline V lookup: CDR1 SGHTA, CDR2 FQGNSA. The CDR3 spans 16 residues. Losses at the gene ends were 5 bases for V and 7 bases for J; bases not matched to a gene: 10. The CDR3 bases are TGTGCCAGCAGCAAGAACCTAGCGGGGGGCCCTAATGAGCAGTTCTTC. Its protein product is CASSKNLAGGPNEQFF.

This clonotype was counted many times. The J gene is TRBJ2-2, the V gene TRBV6-5; 10 positions agree with TRBD1. This CDR3 is 15 amino acids long. From germline, CDR1 is MNHEY and CDR2 SVGAGI. Trimming cost V 4 bases and J 7 bases; bases outside gene matches: 6. This chain's CDR3 is CASSSPGQGSGELFF. In nucleotides, the CDR3 is TGTGCCAGCAGTTCACCGGGACAGGGGAGCGGGGAGCTGTTTTTT.

This clonotype was observed many times. This chain links TRBV12-3 or TRBV12-4 with TRBJ2-2, with TRBD1 matching over 7 bases. CDR3 size: 15 residues. Unmatched junction bases numbered 6, after V lost 3 bases and J lost 5 bases. The DNA for the CDR3 is TGTGCCAGCAGTTTGGGGACAGCCTCTACCGGGGAGCTGTTTTTT. It encodes CASSLGTASTGELFF.